These 10 T cell receptor beta chains were sequenced from one sample in a study of CD8+CD57+ T cells in acquired aplastic anemia (dated by TCRdb to the late 2010s). These reads were obtained on an Illumina HiSeq 2000. TCR beta VDJ combination and CDR3 sequence profiling used genomic DNA as the template. TCRdb reran the public reads through fastp at Q25 and MiXCR, keeping productive beta chains. Identical CDR3 proteins give one entry, which carries the most common genes and DNA. This sample lists roughly 120,000 distinct CDR3 sequences; under 65% were detected once. Jointly, the top ten make up 25% to 35% of the sample. Patients chosen for sequencing had shown expansion of CD8+CD57+ cells by flow cytometry. The sequencing sample was made of sorted CD4+, CD8+, or CD8+CD57+ T cells (not recorded which) from PBMCs. Receptors were obtained from a human donor with aplastic anemia.

This clonotype has ten or more counts. The chain is built from TRBV5-6 and TRBJ2-3; no clear D. The CDR3 runs 12 residues. V lost 5 bases and J lost 4, with 8 bases in between. From germline, CDR1 is SGHDT and CDR2 YYEEEE. The CDR3 loop is CASSHVPDTQYF. In DNA, the CDR3 is TGTGCCAGCAGTCATGTACCAGATACGCAGTATTTT.

This chain uses TRBV7-8 with TRBJ1-1; D is uncertain. Germline loops: CDR1 SGHVS, CDR2 FQNEAQ. CDR3 length equals 11 residues. Trimming cost V 5 bases and J 1 base, with 2 bases left between them. CDR3 sequence: CASSQNTEAFF. The CDR3 DNA follows: TGTGCCAGCAGCCAGAACACTGAAGCTTTCTTT.

The genes are TRBV28 and TRBJ1-5, with 8 positions matching TRBD1. Looked up from germline, CDR1 is MDHEN and CDR2 is SYDVKM. The CDR3 spans 14 residues. The V segment lost 4 bases and the J segment 8 bases; nucleotides outside the gene matches: 7. The CDR3 spells CASSSTGVRKPQHF. In nucleotides, the CDR3 is TGTGCCAGCAGTTCGACAGGGGTTAGGAAGCCCCAGCATTTT.

This sequence joins TRBV24-1 and TRBJ1-4; 7 bases align to TRBD1. CDR3 length: 19 amino acids. J was trimmed by 3 bases and V by 3 bases; bases with no gene match: 15. Germline V gene sequence: CDR1 KGHDR, CDR2 SFDVKD. The DNA of the CDR3 is TGTGCCACCAGTGATCCACCGACAGGGTCCGTCGTTGCTAATGAAAAACTGTTTTTT. It codes for CATSDPPTGSVVANEKLFF.

The rearrangement links TRBV2 to TRBJ2-5; D possibly uses TRBD1 or TRBD2 (9 bases each). The germline V gene encodes CDR1 SNHLY and CDR2 FYNNEI. This CDR3 contains 15 residues. V was shortened by 6 bases and J by 5 bases, with 19 bases between the two germline ends. Here the CDR3 DNA reads TGTGCCAGCAGGGGACAGGGACTAGCCGTGGAGACCCAGTACTTC. Translation gives CASRGQGLAVETQYF.

This clonotype occurred a few times. The chain recombines TRBV12-3 or TRBV12-4 with TRBJ1-1, with TRBD1 identical over 7 bases. V shed 4 bases, J shed 5 bases, and the junction held 7 bases outside the gene matches. This CDR3 contains 14 residues. The CDR3, as DNA: TGTGCCAGCAGTTCCTGGGACAGAGGGACTGAAGCTTTCTTT. Encoded protein: CASSSWDRGTEAFF.

V usage is TRBV5-1 and J usage is TRBJ2-3, with 9 nucleotides matching TRBD2. This CDR3 has 15 residues. Looked up from germline, CDR1 is SGHRS and CDR2 is YFSETQ. The ends lost 4 bases at V and 5 bases at J; junction bases unmatched: 8. CDR3: CASSGLAGAVDTQYF. The CDR3, as DNA: TGCGCCAGCAGCGGATTAGCGGGAGCTGTAGATACGCAGTATTTT. Using reference TRBV5-1 and TRBJ2-3 for the parts outside the CDR3, the full variable domain is KAGVTQTPRYLIKTRGQQVTLSCSPISGHRSVSWYQQTPGQGLQFLFEYFSETQRNKGNFPGRFSGRQFSNSRSEMNVSTLELGDSALYLCASSGLAGAVDTQYFGPGTRLTVL.

J is TRBJ2-7 and V is TRBV6-5; D is possibly TRBD2 (6 bases). Trimming cost V 2 bases and J 4 bases, with 12 bases left between them. Germline assignment: CDR1 MNHEY and CDR2 SVGAGI. The CDR3 has 14 residues. DNA of the CDR3: TGTGCCAGCAGTTACGGCCCGGGGGTGTACGAGCAGTACTTC. It is translated as CASSYGPGVYEQYF.

The gene calls are TRBV20-1 and TRBJ1-3; D not certain. Trimming pared 6 bases from V and 7 bases from J, leaving 10 bases between. The CDR3 runs 11 residues. Germline values: CDR1 DFQATT, CDR2 SNEGSKA (reference sequence). CDR3 amino acids: CSATTSNTIYF. In DNA form, the CDR3 reads TGCAGTGCCACGACATCCAACACCATATATTTT.

This clonotype was found many times. The rearrangement joins TRBV10-2 to TRBJ2-7, with 7 bases aligning to TRBD2. From germline, CDR1 is WSHSY and CDR2 SAAADI. The CDR3 is 11 residues long. V dropped 8 bases and J dropped 4; count of bases not matched to a gene: 2. Here the CDR3 reads CASFGGYEQYF. CDR3 bases: TGCGCCAGCTTCGGGGGGTACGAGCAGTACTTC.